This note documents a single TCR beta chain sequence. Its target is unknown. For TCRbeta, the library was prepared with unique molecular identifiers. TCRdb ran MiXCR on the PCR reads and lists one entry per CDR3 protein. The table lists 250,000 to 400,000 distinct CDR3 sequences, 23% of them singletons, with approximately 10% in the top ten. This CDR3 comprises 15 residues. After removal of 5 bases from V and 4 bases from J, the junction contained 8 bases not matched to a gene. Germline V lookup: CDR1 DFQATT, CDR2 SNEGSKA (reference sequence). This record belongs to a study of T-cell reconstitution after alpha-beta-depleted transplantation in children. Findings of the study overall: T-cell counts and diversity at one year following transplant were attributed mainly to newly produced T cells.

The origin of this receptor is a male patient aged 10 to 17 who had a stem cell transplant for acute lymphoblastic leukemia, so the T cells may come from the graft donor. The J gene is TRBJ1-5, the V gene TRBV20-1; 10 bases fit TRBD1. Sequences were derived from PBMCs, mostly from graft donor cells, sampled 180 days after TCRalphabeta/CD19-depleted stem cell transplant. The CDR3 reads CSASPGQGSNQPQHF. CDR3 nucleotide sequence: TGCAGTGCTTCCCCGGGACAGGGGAGTAATCAGCCCCAGCATTTT.